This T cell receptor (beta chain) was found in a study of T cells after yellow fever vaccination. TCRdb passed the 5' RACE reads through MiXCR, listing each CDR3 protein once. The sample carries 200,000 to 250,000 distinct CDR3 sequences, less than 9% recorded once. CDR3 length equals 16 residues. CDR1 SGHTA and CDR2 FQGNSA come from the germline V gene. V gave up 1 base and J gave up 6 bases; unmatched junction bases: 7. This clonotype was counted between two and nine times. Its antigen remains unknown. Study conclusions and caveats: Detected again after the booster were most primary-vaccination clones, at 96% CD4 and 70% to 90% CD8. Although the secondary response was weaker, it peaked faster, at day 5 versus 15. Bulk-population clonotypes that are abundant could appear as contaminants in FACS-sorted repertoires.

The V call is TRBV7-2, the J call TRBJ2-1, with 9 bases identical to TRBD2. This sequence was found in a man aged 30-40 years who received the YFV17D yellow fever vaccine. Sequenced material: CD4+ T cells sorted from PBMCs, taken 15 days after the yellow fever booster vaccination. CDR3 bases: TGTGCCAGCAGCTTAGATGGCGGGAGGGCTTTCAATGAGCAGTTCTTC. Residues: CASSLDGGRAFNEQFF.